The 21 T cell receptor beta chains listed next were all sequenced from one sample in a study of blood T cell repertoires in COVID-19. Sequencing was performed with immunoSEQ multiplex PCR; in TCRdb, only in-frame clones are kept and a portion is missing. In the table there are roughly 260,000 clones, around 87% of which are singletons. Source material: peripheral blood. These receptors came from a woman aged 45-60 years with acute or convalescent COVID-19.

This chain links TRBV18 with TRBJ2-3; the D is unclear. Germline CDR1 is KGHSH and CDR2 is LQKENI. The CDR3 loop spans 11 amino acids. The V end was cut by 3 bases, the J end by 6 bases, with 4 bases between. CDR3 nucleotide sequence: TGTGCCAGCTCACCGGAGGATACGCAGTATTTT. Protein: CASSPEDTQYF.

The genes are TRBV7-3 and TRBJ2-5; D is unresolved. Between the trimmed V and J ends, which lost 3 bases and 2 bases, there was a span of 7 bases. The CDR3 is 13 amino acids. In germline, CDR1 is SGHTA, CDR2 FQGTGA. CDR3 sequence: CASSLSPQETQYF. The CDR3 nucleotides are TGTGCCAGCAGCTTGTCTCCTCAAGAGACCCAGTACTTC.

The CDR3, as DNA: TGTGCCAGCAGCCAAGATTTAGACAGGGGTTACGAGCAGTACTTC. Protein sequence: CASSQDLDRGYEQYF. V is TRBV14 and J is TRBJ2-7; 8 nucleotides line up with TRBD1. Germline CDR1 and CDR2: SGHDN and FVKESK. V shed 0 bases and J 4 bases; nucleotides not matched to a gene: 5. This CDR3 is 15 amino acids long. The full variable domain, with the rest looked up from reference TRBV14 and TRBJ2-7, is EAGVTQFPSHSVIEKGQTVTLRCDPISGHDNLYWYRRVMGKEIKFLLHFVKESKQDESGMPNNRFLAERTGGTYSTLKVQPAELEDSGVYFCASSQDLDRGYEQYFGPGTRLTVT.

The DNA of the CDR3 is TGTGCCATTAGACAGGGACTGAACACTGAAGCTTTCTTT. Its protein is CAIRQGLNTEAFF. The rearrangement uses TRBV12-3 or TRBV12-4 and TRBJ1-1, with 7 positions matching TRBD1. V was pared by 10 bases and J by 0 bases, with 5 bases of the junction left unmatched. CDR3 length: 13 residues.

The chain joins TRBV19 to TRBJ2-1; a possible D gene is TRBD2 (6 bases). The CDR3 is made up of 13 amino acids. V dropped 6 bases and J dropped 5 bases, with 11 bases sitting between them. Looked up from germline, CDR1 is LNHDA and CDR2 is SQIVND (reference sequence). CDR3 DNA sequence: TGTGCCAGTAGCCGCGGGATAAACAATGAGCAGTTCTTC. Its protein is CASSRGINNEQFF.

The chain recombines TRBV5-1 with TRBJ2-4, with TRBD2 as a possible D gene (6 bases). Germline loops: CDR1 SGHRS, CDR2 YFSETQ. V was shortened by 3 bases and J by 9 bases, with 13 bases between the two germline ends. There are 13 residues in the CDR3. The CDR3 loop is CASSSRDSSIQYF. CDR3 nucleotides: TGCGCCAGCAGCTCCCGGGACTCAAGCATTCAGTACTTC.

The chain recombines TRBV5-1 with TRBJ1-5; D gene uncertain. Germline lookup yields CDR1 SGHRS and CDR2 YFSETQ. This CDR3 spans 15 amino acids. V lost 0 bases and J lost 1, with 8 bases in between. The CDR3 here is CASSLDLQSNQPQHF. Here the CDR3 DNA reads TGCGCCAGCAGCTTGGATTTGCAGAGCAATCAGCCCCAGCATTTT. Drawing the rest from reference TRBV5-1 and TRBJ1-5, the complete variable domain is KAGVTQTPRYLIKTRGQQVTLSCSPISGHRSVSWYQQTPGQGLQFLFEYFSETQRNKGNFPGRFSGRQFSNSRSEMNVSTLELGDSALYLCASSLDLQSNQPQHFGDGTRLSIL.

The chain couples TRBV7-8 to TRBJ2-2; 7 nucleotides agree with TRBD1. The CDR3 is 15 residues long. Germline V gene sequence: CDR1 SGHVS, CDR2 FQNEAQ. With V trimmed by 6 bases and J by 7 bases, 11 bases remained unmatched. CDR3 in amino acids: CASRMTGSENGELFF. CDR3 in DNA: TGTGCCAGCAGGATGACAGGGAGCGAAAACGGGGAGCTGTTTTTT.

The genes are TRBV5-1 and TRBJ1-2, with TRBD1 as a possible D gene (5 bases). CDR1 is SGHRS, CDR2 YFSETQ, per germline. The CDR3 is made up of 15 amino acids. Trimming removed 3 bases at V and 3 bases at J, with 15 bases between. CDR3 residues: CASSSYLGGDYGYTF. CDR3 nucleotide sequence: TGCGCCAGCAGCTCCTACCTCGGGGGAGACTATGGCTACACCTTC.

This chain links TRBV19 with TRBJ1-2; D not resolved. The CDR3 is 13 residues long. CDR1 and CDR2 from the germline V gene are LNHDA and SQIVND (reference sequence). The V end was cut by 3 bases, the J end by 4 bases, with 9 bases between. CDR3 DNA: TGTGCCAGTAGTATTTTTAGCGGCTATGGCTACACCTTC. This translates into CASSIFSGYGYTF.

The chain joins TRBV5-4 to TRBJ2-3, with 9 bases matching TRBD1. Germline loops: CDR1 SGHNT, CDR2 YYREEE (reference sequence). This CDR3 has 16 amino acids. With V trimmed by 1 base and J by 6 bases, 9 bases remained unmatched. CDR3 DNA: TGTGCCAGCAGCTTGACTACAGGGGGCGGACGGGATACGCAGTATTTT. It encodes CASSLTTGGGRDTQYF.

The chain couples TRBV13 to TRBJ1-1; D is perhaps TRBD1 (6 bases). V was trimmed by 0 bases and J by 0 bases, leaving 8 bases between them. This CDR3 is built from 15 residues. In germline, CDR1 is PRHDT, CDR2 FYEKMQ (reference sequence). CDR3 DNA: TGTGCCAGCAGCTTAGGCGGGGGGCTGAACACTGAAGCTTTCTTT. Amino acids: CASSLGGGLNTEAFF. Supplemented by reference TRBV13 and TRBJ1-1, the full variable domain reads AAGVIQSPRHLIKEKRETATLKCYPIPRHDTVYWYQQGPGQDPQFLISFYEKMQSDKGSIPDRFSAQQFSDYHSELNMSSLELGDSALYFCASSLGGGLNTEAFFGQGTRLTVV.

V is TRBV19 and J is TRBJ1-2; D not resolved. Germline V CDR1 and CDR2: LNHDA, SQIVND (reference sequence). Deletions cut 0 bases from V and 4 bases from J, with 9 bases between. CDR3 size: 14 residues. CDR3 bases: TGTGCCAGTAGTATAGATTCCGCAGGCTATGGCTACACCTTC. The encoded protein is CASSIDSAGYGYTF.

This sequence joins TRBV24-1 and TRBJ2-2; D remains unclear. This CDR3 comprises 11 residues. The V and J ends lost 9 bases and 2 bases respectively, with 3 bases between them. CDR1 is KGHDR, CDR2 SFDVKD, per germline. The chain's CDR3 is CATLNTGELFF. The CDR3 nucleotides are TGTGCCACCCTAAACACCGGGGAGCTGTTTTTT.

The rearrangement joins TRBV28 to TRBJ2-4, with D possibly being TRBD1 (6 bases). The CDR3 covers 15 residues. Germline V gives CDR1 MDHEN, CDR2 SYDVKM. Trimming pared 5 bases from V and 0 bases from J, leaving 11 bases between. In DNA form, the CDR3 reads TGTGCCAGCAGTCAAGGACAGCTAGCCAAAAACATTCAGTACTTC. Its protein product is CASSQGQLAKNIQYF.

CDR3 bases: TGCGCCAGCAGCCAAGGACCGGCGGTCTACGAGCAGTACTTC. It specifies CASSQGPAVYEQYF. V usage is TRBV4-3 and J usage is TRBJ2-7; no definite D call. Germline CDR1 and CDR2: LGHNA and YSLEER. V was cut by 1 base and J by 3 bases, with 10 bases left in between. The CDR3 has 14 residues.

V usage is TRBV5-4 and J usage is TRBJ2-1; D gene uncertain. The V end lost 2 bases, the J end lost 5 bases, and 8 bases lay between the germline ends. The CDR3 totals 13 residues. Germline-derived CDR1 and CDR2 are SGHNT and YYREEE (reference sequence). CDR3: CASSLLSDNEQFF. CDR3 sequence (DNA): TGTGCCAGCAGCTTACTAAGTGACAATGAGCAGTTCTTC. Based on the CDR3 plus reference TRBV5-4 and TRBJ2-1, the full variable domain is ETGVTQSPTHLIKTRGQQVTLRCSSQSGHNTVSWYQQALGQGPQFIFQYYREEENGRGNFPPRFSGLQFPNYSSELNVNALELDDSALYLCASSLLSDNEQFFGPGTRLTVL.

The gene calls are TRBV10-3 and TRBJ2-7; 10 positions match TRBD1. J gave up 4 bases and V 6 bases, and 3 bases lay outside the gene matches. The length of the CDR3 is 13 residues. Germline lookup yields CDR1 ENHRY and CDR2 SYGVKD. In DNA form, the CDR3 reads TGTGCCATCAGGCCGGGACAGGGGTACGAGCAGTACTTC. Amino acids: CAIRPGQGYEQYF.

This chain joins TRBV5-5 and TRBJ1-6, with 11 bases matching TRBD1. Trimming at V came to 4 bases and at J to 7 bases, leaving 10 bases not matched to a gene. This CDR3 is 17 amino acids long. Germline values: CDR1 SGHKS, CDR2 YYEKEE (reference sequence). This CDR3 is CASSQWTGGMVNSPLHF. In DNA, the CDR3 is TGTGCCAGCAGCCAGTGGACAGGGGGCATGGTGAATTCACCCCTCCACTTT.

This clone is a singleton in its sample. CDR3 residues: CASSSRSNYEQYF. CDR3 bases: TGTGCCAGCAGTTCCCGGTCCAACTACGAGCAGTACTTC. The chain couples TRBV28 to TRBJ2-7; D is ambiguous. The CDR3 is 13 residues long. Deletions cut 4 bases from V and 3 bases from J, with 10 bases between. The germline V gene encodes CDR1 MDHEN and CDR2 SYDVKM.

The V call is TRBV7-6, the J call TRBJ2-3; 9 bases align to TRBD1. CDR1 is SGHVS, CDR2 FNYEAQ, per germline. The CDR3 is 13 residues long. V lost 5 bases and J lost 8; bases outside the gene matches: 5. The CDR3 spells CASSAGQGFTQYF. CDR3 DNA: TGTGCCAGCAGCGCCGGACAGGGGTTTACGCAGTATTTT.